Listed below are T cell receptor beta chains from one sample, sequenced in a study of technical replicates of blood from a few donors. Here immunoSEQ multiplex PCR was the method, and the copy in TCRdb shows in-frame clones only, minus some. The sample yields 75,000 to 95,000 clones, approximately 90% seen once. Sequences were obtained from T cells isolated from PBMCs. These receptors all stem from a human donor in good health. The CDR3 runs from the conserved cysteine through the conserved F or W. D genes are given only for firm matches. The size entry is marked missing in some rows and otherwise reads once, few, many or a size class.

cdr3_aa: CASSAYSGYTDTQYF; cdr3_nt: TGTGCCAGCAGCGCCTATAGCGGATACACAGATACGCAGTATTTT; v_call: TRBV9; d_call: .; j_call: TRBJ2-3; clone_size: .
cdr3_aa: CASSIRVASAEQFF; cdr3_nt: TGTGCCAGCAGTATCCGTGTGGCTAGCGCTGAGCAGTTCTTC; v_call: TRBV28; d_call: .; j_call: TRBJ2-1; clone_size: .
cdr3_aa: CASSLDRAGEKLFF; cdr3_nt: TGCGCCAGCAGCTTGGACAGGGCCGGGGAAAAACTGTTTTTT; v_call: TRBV5-1; d_call: .; j_call: TRBJ1-4; clone_size: .
cdr3_aa: CAWREQNSPLHF; cdr3_nt: TGTGCCTGGAGGGAACAGAATTCACCCCTCCACTTT; v_call: TRBV30; d_call: .; j_call: TRBJ1-6; clone_size: .
cdr3_aa: CASSSQGGLNTEAFF; cdr3_nt: TGCGCCAGCAGCTCTCAGGGGGGACTTAACACTGAAGCTTTCTTT; v_call: TRBV5-1; d_call: TRBD1; j_call: TRBJ1-1; clone_size: .
cdr3_aa: CASSEQQGINEKLFF; cdr3_nt: TGTGCCAGCAGTGAACAACAGGGGATAAATGAAAAACTGTTTTTT; v_call: TRBV25-1; d_call: TRBD1; j_call: TRBJ1-4; clone_size: few
cdr3_aa: CASSWGQIQGGGNTIYF; cdr3_nt: TGCGCCAGCAGCTGGGGTCAGATACAAGGGGGCGGAAACACCATATATTTT; v_call: TRBV5-1; d_call: TRBD1; j_call: TRBJ1-3; clone_size: once
cdr3_aa: CASSPASGRGNEQFF; cdr3_nt: TGTGCCAGCAGTCCTGCTAGCGGGAGGGGGAATGAGCAGTTCTTC; v_call: TRBV2; d_call: TRBD2; j_call: TRBJ2-1; clone_size: .
cdr3_aa: CARAGGDNEQFF; cdr3_nt: TGTGCCCGAGCGGGGGGGGACAATGAGCAGTTCTTC; v_call: TRBV25-1; d_call: TRBD2; j_call: TRBJ2-1; clone_size: .
cdr3_aa: CASSPREAARADQPQHF; cdr3_nt: TGTGCCAGTAGTCCCAGGGAAGCTGCCCGAGCCGATCAGCCCCAGCATTTT; v_call: TRBV19; d_call: .; j_call: TRBJ1-5; clone_size: .
cdr3_aa: CASSLEWRFQETQYF; cdr3_nt: TGCGCCAGCAGCTTGGAATGGAGGTTCCAAGAGACCCAGTACTTC; v_call: TRBV5-1; d_call: .; j_call: TRBJ2-5; clone_size: .
cdr3_aa: CASSPTSTDTQYF; cdr3_nt: TGCGCCAGCAGCCCCACTAGCACAGATACGCAGTATTTT; v_call: TRBV5-1; d_call: .; j_call: TRBJ2-3; clone_size: .
cdr3_aa: CSVDRTGAVLNTDTQYF; cdr3_nt: TGCAGCGTTGATAGGACAGGGGCCGTACTTAACACAGATACGCAGTATTTT; v_call: TRBV29-1; d_call: TRBD1; j_call: TRBJ2-3; clone_size: .
cdr3_aa: CASSFLGLAGRSYNEQFF; cdr3_nt: TGTGCCAGCAGTTTCCTGGGTCTAGCGGGACGCTCCTACAATGAGCAGTTCTTC; v_call: TRBV27; d_call: TRBD2; j_call: TRBJ2-1; clone_size: .
cdr3_aa: CASSFLIPSGGALGGNEQFF; cdr3_nt: TGTGCCAGCAGCTTCCTAATCCCTAGCGGGGGGGCCCTAGGGGGAAATGAGCAGTTCTTC; v_call: TRBV13; d_call: TRBD2; j_call: TRBJ2-1; clone_size: .
cdr3_aa: CASSPRTGGLLTDTQYF; cdr3_nt: TGTGCCAGCAGCCCTCGGACAGGGGGTTTACTCACAGATACGCAGTATTTT; v_call: TRBV6-4; d_call: TRBD1; j_call: TRBJ2-3; clone_size: .
cdr3_aa: CASSPQGETQYF; cdr3_nt: TGTGCCAGCAGTCCACAGGGTGAGACCCAGTACTTC; v_call: TRBV9; d_call: .; j_call: TRBJ2-5; clone_size: .
cdr3_aa: CASSLILGGHTDTQYF; cdr3_nt: TGTGCCAGCAGCTTAATCCTAGGGGGTCACACAGATACGCAGTATTTT; v_call: TRBV7-2; d_call: .; j_call: TRBJ2-3; clone_size: few
cdr3_aa: CASGQGQILPHDEQFF; cdr3_nt: TGTGCCAGCGGTCAGGGACAGATATTGCCTCACGATGAGCAGTTCTTC; v_call: TRBV9; d_call: TRBD1; j_call: TRBJ2-1; clone_size: .
cdr3_aa: CASSVAPAGTEAFF; cdr3_nt: TGTGCCAGCAGCGTAGCGCCAGCCGGGACTGAAGCTTTCTTT; v_call: TRBV9; d_call: .; j_call: TRBJ1-1; clone_size: .
cdr3_aa: CASSQSGGSATDTQYF; cdr3_nt: TGTGCCAGCAGCCAATCAGGCGGGAGTGCGACAGATACGCAGTATTTT; v_call: TRBV4-2; d_call: TRBD2; j_call: TRBJ2-3; clone_size: few
cdr3_aa: CASIGIAGGPFHNEQFF; cdr3_nt: TGCGCCAGCATCGGGATAGCGGGGGGACCCTTTCACAATGAGCAGTTCTTC; v_call: TRBV10-2; d_call: TRBD2; j_call: TRBJ2-1; clone_size: .
cdr3_aa: CASSLAPGQRVPYNEQFF; cdr3_nt: TGTGCCAGCAGCTTAGCACCGGGACAGAGAGTCCCCTACAATGAGCAGTTCTTC; v_call: TRBV11-2; d_call: TRBD1; j_call: TRBJ2-1; clone_size: .
cdr3_aa: CASSEVRVSTDTQYF; cdr3_nt: TGTGCCAGCAGTGAGGTCAGGGTGAGCACAGATACGCAGTATTTT; v_call: TRBV2; d_call: .; j_call: TRBJ2-3; clone_size: .
cdr3_aa: CASSHRDTEAFF; cdr3_nt: TGTGCCAGCAGCCACAGGGACACTGAAGCTTTCTTT; v_call: TRBV9; d_call: .; j_call: TRBJ1-1; clone_size: .
cdr3_aa: CASSPSGTYNEQFF; cdr3_nt: TGTGCCAGTAGTCCTAGCGGTACCTACAATGAGCAGTTCTTC; v_call: TRBV19; d_call: TRBD2; j_call: TRBJ2-1; clone_size: .
cdr3_aa: CASSWTSVLPNEQFF; cdr3_nt: TGTGCCAGCAGTTGGACTAGCGTATTGCCCAATGAGCAGTTCTTC; v_call: TRBV6-5; d_call: TRBD2; j_call: TRBJ2-1; clone_size: .
cdr3_aa: CASRSTGLNTEAFF; cdr3_nt: TGCGCCAGCAGATCGACAGGGTTGAACACTGAAGCTTTCTTT; v_call: TRBV5-1; d_call: TRBD1; j_call: TRBJ1-1; clone_size: few
cdr3_aa: CASSVGGGQETQYF; cdr3_nt: TGTGCCAGCAGCGTAGGAGGCGGCCAAGAGACCCAGTACTTC; v_call: TRBV9; d_call: .; j_call: TRBJ2-5; clone_size: .
cdr3_aa: CASGDERLYGYTF; cdr3_nt: TGTGCCTCAGGGGACGAACGGCTCTATGGCTACACCTTC; v_call: TRBV30; d_call: .; j_call: TRBJ1-2; clone_size: .
cdr3_aa: CASSDFAGANTEAFF; cdr3_nt: TGTGCCAGCAGTGATTTCGCGGGGGCCAACACTGAAGCTTTCTTT; v_call: TRBV6-1; d_call: .; j_call: TRBJ1-1; clone_size: .
cdr3_aa: CASSLALGSGRARYNEQFF; cdr3_nt: TGTGCCAGCAGCTTAGCGCTGGGTAGCGGGAGGGCCAGGTACAATGAGCAGTTCTTC; v_call: TRBV7-2; d_call: TRBD2; j_call: TRBJ2-1; clone_size: .